The subject of this entry is one TCR beta chain. The antigen is undetermined. TCRdb re-called the 5' RACE reads through MiXCR, storing one row per CDR3 protein. The table has some 660,000 distinct CDR3 sequences, 8.6% seen once; the top ten hold 0.85% to 1%. These data belong to a study of identical twins. General observations from the study: Fewer insertions characterized abundant cord blood beta clonotypes, whereas memory repertoires showed none.

Healthy Caucasian individuals made up all the donors. The V end lost 5 bases, the J end lost 5 bases, and 16 bases lay between the germline ends. The CDR3 loop spans 16 amino acids. CDR1 and CDR2 from the germline V gene are SEHNR and FQNEAQ (reference sequence). These same records also appear under a second study, on yellow fever vaccine responses in identical twins. That report notes: Twins reportedly had a vaccine T cell response that seemed partly convergent, partly personalized.

The sequencing input was PBMCs. The sequence came from a woman aged 18-29 years in good health. This chain uses TRBV7-9 with TRBJ1-6; D gene ambiguous. Here the CDR3 DNA reads TGTGCCAGCAGCCAATTAGTCGGTGCCGATAATTCACCCCTCCACTTT. Translating gives CASSQLVGADNSPLHF.